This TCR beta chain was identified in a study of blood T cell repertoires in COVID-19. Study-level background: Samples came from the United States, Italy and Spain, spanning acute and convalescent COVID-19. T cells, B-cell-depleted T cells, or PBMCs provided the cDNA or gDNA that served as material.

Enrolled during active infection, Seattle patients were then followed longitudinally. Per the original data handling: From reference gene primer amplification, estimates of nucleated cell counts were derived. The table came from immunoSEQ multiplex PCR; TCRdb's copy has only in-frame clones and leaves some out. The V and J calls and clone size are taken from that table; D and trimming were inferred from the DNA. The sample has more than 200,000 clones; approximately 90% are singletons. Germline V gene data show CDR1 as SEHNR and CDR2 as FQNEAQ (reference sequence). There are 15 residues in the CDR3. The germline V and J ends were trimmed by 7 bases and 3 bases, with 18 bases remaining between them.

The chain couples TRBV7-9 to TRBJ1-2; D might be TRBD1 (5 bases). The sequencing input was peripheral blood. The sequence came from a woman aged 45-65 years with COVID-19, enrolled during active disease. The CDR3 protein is CASTPLSAGDYGYTF. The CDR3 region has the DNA TGTGCCAGCACCCCACTCTCGGCGGGGGACTATGGCTACACCTTC.